This paragraph reports one T cell receptor (beta chain). Its specific antigen is unknown. Base qualities are not at hand, and no much larger clone is one base apart. The data are from a study of CD8 T cells in Susac syndrome (dated by TCRdb to about 2019). Notes on the research overall: Of the Susac syndrome patients who were sequenced, roughly 6 had clinically active disease and eight were in clinical remission. At blood withdrawal, Susac syndrome patients were either therapy-naive, taking corticosteroids (in some cases with IVIg as well), or taking IVIg alone. Whether CD8+ T cell activation and differentiation in Susac syndrome was antigen driven was tested using repertoire sequencing.

RNA was extracted using the RNeasy kit, and about 0.45 to 1 ug of the RNA was reverse transcribed with random hexamers. TCR beta CDR3 regions were amplified with the immunoSEQ multiplex PCR assay covering 54 Vbeta and 13 Jbeta segments. PCR amplification bias was corrected using a synthetic template baseline for primer optimization and computational correction. The paper's data handling went like this. Reads were annotated to V, D and J genes according to IMGT and were analyzed with immunoSEQ Analyzer, with only productive sequences retained. Clonality was computed as one minus Shannon entropy normalized by log2 of the number of productive unique sequences. Public and private clones were assessed among the 100 most prevalent clones of each patient and control. Susac-specific clones were defined as absent from healthy and MS cohorts, roughly 1,100 published viral clones and other ImmuneACCESS disease sequences. TCRdb passed the public sequencing reads through fastp at Q25 and MiXCR, retaining productive beta sequences. Entries that share a CDR3 protein sequence are merged under the most common genes and DNA. TCRdb's processing, not the study's, gives the V and J calls here. The sample includes about 180,000 distinct CDR3 sequences, with approximately 94% observed a single time. The ten largest clones represent 0.095% to 0.13% of the sample.

What the authors observed across the whole study: The TCR sequencing and HLA analysis was acknowledged to have included a relatively small number of individuals. In the CD4+ T cell repertoire of Susac syndrome patients, clonal expansion was not detected.

Peripheral blood CD8+ and CD4+ T cells from healthy donors, Susac syndrome patients and multiple sclerosis patients were profiled by high-throughput TCR beta sequencing. Susac syndrome patients met recently defined diagnostic criteria for definite or probable disease. Bulk CD8+ and CD4+ T cells were purified by magnetic negative isolation, whereas CD8+ TEMRA cells were enriched by FACS. Blood was drawn into EDTA tubes, processed within 24 hours, and PBMCs were isolated by density gradient centrifugation. PBMCs intended for TCR sequencing were cryopreserved in liquid nitrogen and thawed later in a water bath at 37 degrees C. The sorted or isolated CD4+, CD8+ and CD8+ TEMRA cells reached a purity of at least 90%. Specimen: CD4+ T cells from PBMCs. This receptor was obtained from a human donor with Susac syndrome.

The DNA sequence is as follows: TGCAGCGTTATACCAGGAAGCACAGATACGCAGTATTTT. The translation is CSVIPGSTDTQYF. In this chain, TRBV29-1 is recombined with TRBJ2-3; the D gene identity is not certain. The CDR3 contains 13 residues, cysteine and phenylalanine counted. Only the CDR3 region is kept as DNA, spanning 39 bases read in frame from base 1. For CDR1 and CDR2, the germline V gene lists SQVTM and ANQGSEA. Deletion took 5 bases off V and 0 bases off J, with a span of 9 bases between the germline ends.